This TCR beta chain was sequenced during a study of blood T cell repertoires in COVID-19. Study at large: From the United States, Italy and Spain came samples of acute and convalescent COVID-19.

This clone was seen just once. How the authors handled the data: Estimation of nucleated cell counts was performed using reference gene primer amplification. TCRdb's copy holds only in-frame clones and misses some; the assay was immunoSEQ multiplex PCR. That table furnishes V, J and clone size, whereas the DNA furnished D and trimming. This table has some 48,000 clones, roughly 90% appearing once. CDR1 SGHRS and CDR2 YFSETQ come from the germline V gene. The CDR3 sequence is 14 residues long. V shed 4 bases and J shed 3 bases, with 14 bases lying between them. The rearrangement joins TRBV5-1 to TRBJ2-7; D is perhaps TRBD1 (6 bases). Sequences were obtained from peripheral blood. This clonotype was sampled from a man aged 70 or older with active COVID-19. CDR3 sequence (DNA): TGCGCCAGCAGCCTACAGGGCCCCAACTACGAGCAGTACTTC. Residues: CASSLQGPNYEQYF.